This paragraph reports one T cell receptor (beta chain). Its antigen remains unknown. This specimen comes from a study of post-analysis software for immune sequencing data. Study at large: Recorded disease courses covered relapsing-remitting, secondary progressive and progressive-relapsing multiple sclerosis. Some patients had no subtype annotation. General study findings and limits: The study found significantly lower normalized Chao1 diversity in multiple sclerosis patients than in controls. With F measure, samples from one preparation batch clustered together strongly. When patients were compared with controls, roughly five TRBV segments were more frequent, TRBV5-6, TRBV5-1 and TRBV20-1 among them.

The junction had 11 bases not matched to a gene; V was cut back by 2 bases and J by 7 bases. The CDR3 totals 17 residues. Germline CDR1 reads MNHEY; CDR2 reads SVGEGT. The TCR beta cDNA libraries carried unique molecular identifiers. The T cell input of 1 to 10 million gave about 500,000 cDNA molecules. TCRdb re-called the PCR reads with MiXCR, one entry per CDR3 protein. The sample lists roughly 800,000 distinct CDR3 sequences; around 27% were seen once. The rearrangement links TRBV6-2 or TRBV6-3 to TRBJ2-1; 10 bases are shared with TRBD2. Sample: blood. This sequence was found in a girl aged 5 to 17 with multiple sclerosis. CDR3 loop: CASSYAQGLAVSNEQFF. Here the CDR3 DNA reads TGTGCCAGCAGTTACGCCCAAGGACTAGCGGTATCGAATGAGCAGTTCTTC.